These 14 T cell receptor beta chains share one sample of origin, sequenced in a study of blood T cell repertoires in COVID-19. TCRdb keeps only in-frame clones here, not all; method: immunoSEQ multiplex PCR. The repertoire includes 100,000 to 150,000 clones, 70% to 90% of them detected once, and 1% to 1.5% sits in the top ten. Source material: peripheral blood. The receptor source for this set is a woman older than 75 with acute or convalescent COVID-19.

The chain recombines TRBV12-3 or TRBV12-4 with TRBJ1-4, with D uncertain. V lost 3 bases to trimming and J lost 5 bases, with 7 bases between them. There are 13 residues in the CDR3. The CDR3 region is CASSFGGNEKLFF. CDR3 sequence (DNA): TGTGCCAGCAGTTTTGGAGGAAATGAAAAACTGTTTTTT.

The V call is TRBV3-1 (or the pseudogene TRBV3-2), the J call TRBJ1-2; a weak D match, TRBD1 (5 bases). V lost 1 base and J 6 bases, leaving 15 bases between the germline ends. Germline-derived CDR1 and CDR2 are LGHDT and YNNKEL (reference sequence). The CDR3 is 15 amino acids. CDR3 bases: TGTGCCAGCAGCCAAGGTTATGAGACAGCCCATGGCTACACCTTC. Translated, it gives CASSQGYETAHGYTF.

The CDR3 nucleotides are TGTGCCAGCGTTGAGGGTCGAAACACTGAAGCTTTCTTT. Translation gives CASVEGRNTEAFF. The rearrangement links TRBV2 to TRBJ1-1, with D unresolved. Looked up from germline, CDR1 is SNHLY and CDR2 is FYNNEI. V lost 8 bases, J lost 2 bases, and 12 bases lay in between. This CDR3 comprises 13 residues.

The chain carries TRBV11-2 and TRBJ1-1; D unclear. This CDR3 region has 14 residues. The germline V gene encodes CDR1 SGHAT and CDR2 FQNNGV. V dropped 3 bases and J dropped 0 bases, with 8 bases sitting between them. The CDR3 region is CASSLGRLNTEAFF. CDR3 DNA: TGTGCCAGCAGCTTGGGCAGGCTGAACACTGAAGCTTTCTTT.

The V call is TRBV15, the J call TRBJ1-6; D might be TRBD1 (5 bases). Germline V gene sequence: CDR1 LNHNV, CDR2 YYDKDF (reference sequence). V lost 1 base, J lost 0 bases, and 10 bases lay in between. This CDR3 spans 17 amino acids. In nucleotides, the CDR3 is TGTGCCACCAGCAGAGTTTACAGGAGCTCCTATAATTCACCCCTCCACTTT. This translates into CATSRVYRSSYNSPLHF.

The J gene is TRBJ1-6, the V gene TRBV18, with no clear D. The V and J ends lost 3 bases and 11 bases respectively, with 8 bases between them. The V gene's germline CDR1 is KGHSH and CDR2 LQKENI. The CDR3 sequence is 12 residues long. The CDR3 DNA sequence: TGTGCCAGCTCACCCCCTCTAGCACCCCTCCACTTT. It is translated as CASSPPLAPLHF.

This chain joins TRBV7-8 and TRBJ2-3; tentatively, D is TRBD2 (5 bases). CDR3 length: 11 amino acids. The germline V gene has CDR1 SGHVS and CDR2 FQNEAQ. V was cut by 11 bases and J by 0 bases, with 6 bases left in between. The CDR3 spells CASGSTDTQYF. The CDR3 DNA sequence: TGTGCCTCGGGGAGCACAGATACGCAGTATTTT.

The chain uses TRBV29-1 and TRBJ1-1, with a possible D match to TRBD1 (5 bases). This CDR3 region has 13 residues. V lost 3 bases to trimming and J lost 4 bases, with 12 bases between them. Germline CDR1 and CDR2: SQVTM and ANQGSEA. CDR3 residues: CSVDRDWSTEAFF. The CDR3 bases are TGCAGCGTTGACAGGGATTGGAGCACTGAAGCTTTCTTT.

The chain is built from TRBV29-1 and TRBJ2-3; D is unclear. The CDR3 has 14 residues. Germline values: CDR1 SQVTM, CDR2 ANQGSEA. V lost 0 bases to trimming and J lost 2 bases, with 9 bases between them. The CDR3 region is CSVEDLFLTDTQYF. In DNA form, the CDR3 reads TGCAGCGTTGAAGATCTTTTCCTCACAGATACGCAGTATTTT.

The rearrangement uses TRBV6-1 and TRBJ1-2; D ambiguous. Trimming left V 2 bases short and J 2 bases short, with 15 bases between. Germline assignment: CDR1 MNHNS and CDR2 SASEGT. This CDR3 is 16 amino acids long. As DNA, the CDR3 is TGTGCCAGCAGTGAAAGGGCAGACGGAGGGAACTATGGCTACACCTTC. Translation gives CASSERADGGNYGYTF.

The rearrangement uses TRBV4-3 and TRBJ1-1; D possibly corresponds to TRBD1 (5 bases). The CDR3 sequence is 16 residues long. Trimming removed 2 bases from V and 6 bases from J, with 19 bases in between. Germline CDR1 LGHNA, CDR2 YSLEER. CDR3 sequence: CASSQLLTELPPEAFF. CDR3 in DNA: TGCGCCAGCAGCCAATTACTGACAGAGCTCCCCCCTGAAGCTTTCTTT.

This chain's CDR3 is CASSSTGLNQPQHF. The DNA of the CDR3 is TGTGCCAGTAGTTCAACAGGGCTAAATCAGCCCCAGCATTTT. The gene calls are TRBV19 and TRBJ1-5, with D perhaps matching TRBD1 (6 bases). Germline V lookup: CDR1 LNHDA, CDR2 SQIVND (reference sequence). Trimming pared 5 bases from V and 4 bases from J, leaving 12 bases between. The CDR3 runs to 14 residues.

The genes are TRBV11-3 and TRBJ2-3; TRBD1 is a possible D gene (5 bases). The CDR3 has 15 residues. The germline gives CDR1 SGHNT, CDR2 YENEEA. The ends were cut back, 5 bases at V and 3 bases at J, with 15 bases in the middle. The CDR3 coding sequence is TGTGCCAGCAGCCAGTTTGGCCAGGGAACAGATACGCAGTATTTT. As protein: CASSQFGQGTDTQYF.

This clone was seen once. This sequence joins TRBV7-2 and TRBJ1-2, with a weak D call TRBD1 (5 bases). Germline CDR1 reads SGHTA; CDR2 reads FQGNSA. The CDR3 length is 15 residues. Trimming cost V 5 bases and J 8 bases, with 21 bases left between them. The CDR3 here is CASSTRGGAVGGYTF. The DNA of the CDR3 is TGTGCCAGCAGCACCCGAGGTGGGGCCGTGGGGGGCTACACCTTC.